These T cell receptor beta chains were read from a single sample in a study of metastatic and nonmetastatic thyroid tumors. TCRdb re-called the PCR reads via MiXCR. The sample shows about 24,000 clones, 13% of them seen only once. The source material was blood. The source of these receptors is a female donor with papillary thyroid cancer or a benign thyroid nodule (not recorded which). Some clones in this sample may be carry-over from other donors' samples. The CDR3 runs from the conserved cysteine through the conserved F or W. A D gene is named only where the DNA matches it firmly. Only some rows state a clone size, as once, few, many or a class for expanded clones.

v_call: TRBV4-2
d_call: TRBD2
j_call: TRBJ2-7
clone_size: many
cdr3_nt: TGTGCCAGCAGGGGGTCCTCGAAGCGGGGCAGCTCCTACGAGCAGTACTTC
cdr3_aa: CASRGSSKRGSSYEQYF

v_call: TRBV4-1
d_call: .
j_call: TRBJ2-6
clone_size: many
cdr3_nt: TGCGCCAGCAGCAGTGTTGATGCTTTTTTATCTGGGGCCAACGTCCTGACTTTC
cdr3_aa: CASSSVDAFLSGANVLTF

v_call: TRBV28
d_call: .
j_call: TRBJ2-5
clone_size: many
cdr3_nt: TGTGCCAGCAGTTTATTCGGGGAGACCCAGTACTTC
cdr3_aa: CASSLFGETQYF

v_call: TRBV7-3
d_call: TRBD2
j_call: TRBJ2-1
clone_size: once
cdr3_nt: TGTGCCAGCAGCTTAATAGCGGGAGGGGGTGAGCAGTTCTTC
cdr3_aa: CASSLIAGGGEQFF

v_call: TRBV4-2
d_call: TRBD2
j_call: TRBJ2-3
clone_size: .
cdr3_nt: TGTGCCAGCAGCCAAGGGGGAGCGGGAGTCACAGATACGCAGTATTTT
cdr3_aa: CASSQGGAGVTDTQYF

v_call: TRBV6-1
d_call: .
j_call: TRBJ2-1
clone_size: .
cdr3_nt: TGTGCCAGCAGTAATCCGGGACACAATTACAATGAGCAGTTCTTC
cdr3_aa: CASSNPGHNYNEQFF

v_call: TRBV20-1
d_call: .
j_call: TRBJ2-1
clone_size: many
cdr3_nt: TGCAGTGCTAGAACGGACGTCGGTGAGCAGTTCTTC
cdr3_aa: CSARTDVGEQFF

v_call: TRBV20-1
d_call: .
j_call: TRBJ2-2
clone_size: many
cdr3_nt: TGCAGTGCGAAGGGTCGTAGCACCGGGGAGCTGTTTTTT
cdr3_aa: CSAKGRSTGELFF

v_call: TRBV12-3/TRBV12-4
d_call: .
j_call: TRBJ1-3
clone_size: many
cdr3_nt: TGTGCCAGCATTGGGGGGACAAACACTGGAAACACCATATATTTT
cdr3_aa: CASIGGTNTGNTIYF

v_call: TRBV20-1
d_call: .
j_call: TRBJ2-1
clone_size: many
cdr3_nt: TGCAGTGCTAGAACCCCCACGAGAGGGATACACAATGAGCAGTTCTTC
cdr3_aa: CSARTPTRGIHNEQFF

v_call: TRBV6-1
d_call: .
j_call: TRBJ1-2
clone_size: many
cdr3_nt: TGTGCCAGCAGGAAGGGGGGCCTCTATGGCTACACCTTC
cdr3_aa: CASRKGGLYGYTF

v_call: TRBV7-8
d_call: .
j_call: TRBJ2-2
clone_size: many
cdr3_nt: TGTGCCAGCAGCTTAGACCGCGGCACCGGGGAGCTGTTTTTT
cdr3_aa: CASSLDRGTGELFF

v_call: TRBV25-1
d_call: .
j_call: TRBJ1-5
clone_size: many
cdr3_nt: TGTGCCAGCAGCCCGGGAGGGTTCAATCAGCCCCAGCATTTT
cdr3_aa: CASSPGGFNQPQHF

v_call: TRBV20-1
d_call: .
j_call: TRBJ2-2
clone_size: many
cdr3_nt: TGCAGTGCTGCCGGGCTAAACACCGGGGAGCTGTTTTTT
cdr3_aa: CSAAGLNTGELFF

v_call: TRBV15
d_call: .
j_call: TRBJ2-2
clone_size: many
cdr3_nt: TGTGCCACCAGCAGGGAAAGGGCCGGGGAGCTGTTTTTT
cdr3_aa: CATSRERAGELFF

v_call: TRBV6-1
d_call: TRBD1
j_call: TRBJ1-2
clone_size: medium-sized
cdr3_nt: TGTGCCAGCAGTGAGTACCGACAGGGAAACTATGGCTACACCTTC
cdr3_aa: CASSEYRQGNYGYTF

v_call: TRBV11-2
d_call: .
j_call: TRBJ2-3
clone_size: many
cdr3_nt: TGTGCCAGCAGTGAAACATACTTCTCAGATACGCAGTATTTT
cdr3_aa: CASSETYFSDTQYF

v_call: TRBV6-5
d_call: .
j_call: TRBJ2-7
clone_size: many
cdr3_nt: TGTGCCAGCAGTTACTCACAACTAAACTCCTACGAGCAGTACTTC
cdr3_aa: CASSYSQLNSYEQYF

v_call: TRBV10-2
d_call: .
j_call: TRBJ1-1
clone_size: many
cdr3_nt: TGCGCCAGCAATGAGGGAAACACTGAAGCTTTCTTT
cdr3_aa: CASNEGNTEAFF

v_call: TRBV27
d_call: .
j_call: TRBJ2-7
clone_size: few
cdr3_nt: TGTGCCAGCAGTTTTGGGGAATGCTCCTACGAGCAGTACTTC
cdr3_aa: CASSFGECSYEQYF

v_call: TRBV6-2/TRBV6-3
d_call: .
j_call: TRBJ1-1
clone_size: many
cdr3_nt: TGTGCCAGCAGTTACACCAGGTTGTTTGAAGCTTTCTTT
cdr3_aa: CASSYTRLFEAFF

v_call: TRBV6-1
d_call: .
j_call: TRBJ1-1
clone_size: medium-sized
cdr3_nt: TGTGCCAGCAGTGAAGTTGGTCAGGGCCCAACTGAAGCTTTCTTT
cdr3_aa: CASSEVGQGPTEAFF

v_call: TRBV6-1
d_call: TRBD1
j_call: TRBJ2-7
clone_size: medium-sized
cdr3_nt: TGTGCCAGCACCCTGGGACAGGGATTCTACGAGCAGTACTTC
cdr3_aa: CASTLGQGFYEQYF

v_call: TRBV28
d_call: TRBD2
j_call: TRBJ2-1
clone_size: many
cdr3_nt: TGTGCTTTCGGGACTAGCGGGTACAATGAGCAGTTCTTC
cdr3_aa: CAFGTSGYNEQFF

v_call: TRBV10-1
d_call: .
j_call: TRBJ2-2
clone_size: .
cdr3_nt: TGCGCCAGCAGGACAGGTAACACCGGTGAGCTGTTTTTT
cdr3_aa: CASRTGNTGELFF

v_call: TRBV20-1
d_call: TRBD2
j_call: TRBJ2-1
clone_size: many
cdr3_nt: TGCAGCTCGACTAGCGGGAGGGCACTCAATGGCAATGAGCAGTTCTTC
cdr3_aa: CSSTSGRALNGNEQFF

v_call: TRBV6-2/TRBV6-3
d_call: .
j_call: TRBJ2-7
clone_size: medium-sized
cdr3_nt: TGTGCCACCACAGACAGCCTCACTTCCTACGAGCAGTACTTC
cdr3_aa: CATTDSLTSYEQYF

v_call: TRBV11-1
d_call: .
j_call: TRBJ2-3
clone_size: many
cdr3_nt: TGTGCCAGCGGGGATGGGACAGATACGCAGTATTTT
cdr3_aa: CASGDGTDTQYF

v_call: TRBV12-3/TRBV12-4
d_call: .
j_call: TRBJ2-7
clone_size: medium-sized
cdr3_nt: TGTGCCAGCAGTTCCCGGGACTCCAGCTCCTACGAGCAGTACTTC
cdr3_aa: CASSSRDSSSYEQYF

v_call: TRBV7-2
d_call: TRBD1
j_call: TRBJ2-5
clone_size: many
cdr3_nt: TGTGCCAGCAGCCCCCGGGACAGGGGAAGGGAGACCCAGTACTTC
cdr3_aa: CASSPRDRGRETQYF

v_call: TRBV9
d_call: .
j_call: TRBJ2-7
clone_size: many
cdr3_nt: TGTGCCAGCAGCCCAGGTACCGAGGGCGAGCAGTACTTC
cdr3_aa: CASSPGTEGEQYF

v_call: TRBV29-1
d_call: TRBD1
j_call: TRBJ1-1
clone_size: .
cdr3_nt: TGCAGCGACTGGGACAGGGGAACTGAAGCTTTCTTT
cdr3_aa: CSDWDRGTEAFF

v_call: TRBV7-2
d_call: .
j_call: TRBJ1-3
clone_size: many
cdr3_nt: TGTGCCAGCAGCTTTCAGGCGGGAGGAAACACCATATATTTT
cdr3_aa: CASSFQAGGNTIYF

v_call: TRBV11-2
d_call: TRBD1
j_call: TRBJ2-7
clone_size: many
cdr3_nt: TGTGCCAGCAGCCGGGGACAGGGACTTGGCGAGCAGTACTTC
cdr3_aa: CASSRGQGLGEQYF

v_call: TRBV6-1
d_call: .
j_call: TRBJ1-6
clone_size: many
cdr3_nt: TGTGCCAGCGGTGTGGAGACGGTCGGGAGTTCACCCCTCCACTTT
cdr3_aa: CASGVETVGSSPLHF

v_call: TRBV2
d_call: .
j_call: TRBJ1-4
clone_size: many
cdr3_nt: TGTGCCAGCATTTACGCGGCTAATGAAAAACTGTTTTTT
cdr3_aa: CASIYAANEKLFF

v_call: TRBV20-1
d_call: .
j_call: TRBJ1-2
clone_size: .
cdr3_nt: TGCAGTGCTAGCTCCGGCGCAGGATATGGCTACACCTTC
cdr3_aa: CSASSGAGYGYTF

v_call: TRBV6-1
d_call: .
j_call: TRBJ2-5
clone_size: many
cdr3_nt: TGTGCCAGCATCCTAGGAGGTGGGGGACCAGGGACCCAGTACTTC
cdr3_aa: CASILGGGGPGTQYF

v_call: TRBV5-1
d_call: .
j_call: TRBJ1-6
clone_size: many
cdr3_nt: TGCGCCAGCAGCATATTAGGGGAGGATTCACCCCTCCACTTT
cdr3_aa: CASSILGEDSPLHF

v_call: TRBV9
d_call: .
j_call: TRBJ2-1
clone_size: many
cdr3_nt: TGTGCCAGCAGTCAAAGCGGATTCTCCTACAATGAGCAGTTCTTC
cdr3_aa: CASSQSGFSYNEQFF

v_call: TRBV9
d_call: .
j_call: TRBJ2-2
clone_size: many
cdr3_nt: TGTGCCAGCAGCGCGAACACCGGGGAGCTGTTTTTT
cdr3_aa: CASSANTGELFF

v_call: TRBV5-1
d_call: .
j_call: TRBJ1-5
clone_size: many
cdr3_nt: TGCGCCAGCAGCTTGGCCCCTGATCAGCCCCAGCATTTT
cdr3_aa: CASSLAPDQPQHF

v_call: TRBV4-1
d_call: .
j_call: TRBJ1-1
clone_size: many
cdr3_nt: TGCGCCAGCAGCCAAGAACTAACCGCGAACACTGAAGCTTTCTTT
cdr3_aa: CASSQELTANTEAFF

v_call: TRBV7-6
d_call: .
j_call: TRBJ2-2
clone_size: once
cdr3_nt: TGTGCCAGCAGCTTGGAGACAGACACCGGGGAGCTGTTTTTT
cdr3_aa: CASSLETDTGELFF

v_call: TRBV2
d_call: .
j_call: TRBJ1-1
clone_size: many
cdr3_nt: TGTGCCAGCAGTGAGAACAGGGCTGATATTGCTTTCTTT
cdr3_aa: CASSENRADIAFF